This T cell receptor beta chain stems from a study of blood T cell repertoires in COVID-19. Study details: Material from acute and convalescent COVID-19 was sourced from the United States, Italy and Spain. The analysed material was cDNA or gDNA that came from T cells, B-cell-depleted T cells, or PBMCs.

Assay: immunoSEQ multiplex PCR; the TCRdb copy retains only in-frame clones and omits some. The sample consists of tens of thousands of clones, under 85% of them appearing once. Germline V lookup: CDR1 GTSNPN, CDR2 SVGIG (reference sequence). CDR3 length: 14 residues. The V end was cut by 0 bases, the J end by 7 bases, with 12 bases between. This sequence joins TRBV30 and TRBJ1-4; D is undetermined. The receptor comes from a woman aged 70-85 years with acute or convalescent COVID-19. Sequencing was done on a sample of peripheral blood. CDR3 region: CAWSVKQMSEKLFF. CDR3 nucleotide sequence: TGTGCCTGGAGTGTAAAACAGATGAGTGAAAAACTGTTTTTT. The variable domain in full, completed from reference TRBV30 and TRBJ1-4, reads SQTIHQWPATLVQPVGSPLSLECTVEGTSNPNLYWYRQAAGRGLQLLFYSVGIGQISSEVPQNLSASRPQDRQFILSSKKLLLSDSGFYLCAWSVKQMSEKLFFGSGTQLSVL.